This TCR beta chain is from a study of regulatory T cells in long-lasting Graves disease. For TCR beta, libraries came from iRepertoire HTBI primers and Arm-PCR of CDR3 regions. TCRdb re-called the multiplex PCR reads with MiXCR, one entry per CDR3 protein. The top ten clones hold 13% to 15% of a sample with roughly 400,000 distinct CDR3 sequences, around a fifth of them seen once. Time point described: persistent/refractory GD, antithyroid drugs over 5 years with positive TRAb. The TCR library was made from RNA that had been extracted from PBMCs in TRIzol. Trimming pared 3 bases from V and 2 bases from J, leaving 6 bases between. The germline V gene encodes CDR1 SGHTA and CDR2 FQGTGA. This CDR3 contains 13 residues.

The sequenced sample was peripheral blood mononuclear cells (PBMCs), obtained when the disease was refractory, from a patient treated with antithyroid drugs. This chain links TRBV7-3 with TRBJ2-3; D is unresolved. This receptor was obtained from a female donor with Graves disease. CDR3 protein: CASSLLFTDTQYF. CDR3 DNA sequence: TGTGCCAGCAGCTTGCTCTTCACAGATACGCAGTATTTT.